The clone carrying this T cell receptor beta chain showed up many times. From germline, CDR1 is MNHEY and CDR2 SMNVEV (reference sequence). This CDR3 has 15 amino acids. V lost 3 bases and J lost 2, with 13 bases in between. MiXCR was run by TCRdb on the 5' RACE reads, yielding one entry per CDR3 protein. The table lists roughly 280,000 distinct CDR3 sequences, around 8% of them singletons. This entry comes from a study of T-cell memory formation after mild COVID-19. This TCR came from a man aged 18 to 29 who had mild COVID-19 (a few samples of this study predate the infection). Cell type and time point are not known. The sample comprised PBMCs or a T cell subset sorted from them (not recorded which). This sequence joins TRBV27 and TRBJ2-5; D uncertain. The CDR3 sequence: CASSFSLGRQETQYF. CDR3 in DNA: TGTGCCAGCAGTTTTTCGTTGGGCCGGCAAGAGACCCAGTACTTC.